The 8 T cell receptor beta chains presented below share a single source sample, sequenced in a study of beta chain features in type 1 diabetes. cDNA synthesis used the whole RNA isolate, giving expressed TCRB sequences. Generated by immunoSEQ multiplex PCR, the TCRdb table keeps only in-frame clones and is missing some. The sample records roughly 150,000 clones, just over 9% being singletons. Sequenced input: central memory CD4+ T cells from blood. The receptor source for this set is a woman between 18 and 29 years old in good health.

This chain connects TRBV5-6 to TRBJ1-2; D might be TRBD1 (6 bases). V shed 1 base and J shed 6 bases, with 7 bases lying between them. This CDR3 comprises 12 residues. The germline V gene has CDR1 SGHDT and CDR2 YYEEEE. The DNA for the CDR3 is TGTGCCAGCAGCTTGTACAGGGATGGCTACACCTTC. Its translation: CASSLYRDGYTF.

This clone was seen more than once but under ten times. This chain joins TRBV14 and TRBJ2-7; TRBD2 agrees at 7 bases. Germline values: CDR1 SGHDN, CDR2 FVKESK. There are 19 residues in the CDR3. V shed 1 base and J 7 bases; nucleotides not matched to a gene: 22. The CDR3 loop is CASSQGSSGDGRTSREQYF. CDR3 in DNA: TGTGCCAGCAGCCAAGGCTCCTCGGGGGACGGGAGGACCTCTAGGGAGCAGTACTTC.

This clone was recorded a few times. V is TRBV27 and J is TRBJ1-2; 9 positions match TRBD1. Germline trimming cut 1 base from V and 3 bases from J; bases unmatched to any gene: 6. This CDR3 region has 16 residues. CDR1 and CDR2 from the germline V gene are MNHEY and SMNVEV (reference sequence). CDR3 in DNA: TGTGCCAGCAGTTTATACAGGGGGCCCAAGGACTATGGCTACACCTTC. This codes for CASSLYRGPKDYGYTF.

The chain recombines TRBV9 with TRBJ2-2; TRBD1 agrees at 9 bases. The CDR3 is made up of 16 amino acids. After removal of 0 bases from V and 5 bases from J, the junction contained 5 bases not matched to a gene. CDR1 is SGDLS, CDR2 YYNGEE, per germline. The CDR3 region is CASSVVGDRVTGELFF. In DNA, the CDR3 is TGTGCCAGCAGCGTAGTAGGGGACAGGGTAACCGGGGAGCTGTTTTTT.

This clone was seen a handful of times. J is TRBJ1-1 and V is TRBV12-5; D might be TRBD1 (5 bases). CDR3 size: 13 residues. Trimming took off 4 bases at V and 5 bases at J, with 11 bases between the two ends. Germline CDR1 LGHNT, CDR2 FRNRAP. CDR3 protein: CASGSRAETEAFF. CDR3 nucleotide sequence: TGTGCTAGTGGTTCCAGGGCGGAGACTGAAGCTTTCTTT.

The sample holds a few counts of this clone. This chain connects TRBV18 to TRBJ2-1, with 9 bases lining up with TRBD2. V was pared by 0 bases and J by 10 bases, with 7 bases of the junction left unmatched. The germline gives CDR1 KGHSH, CDR2 LQKENI. The CDR3 runs 15 residues. In nucleotides, the CDR3 is TGTGCCAGCTCACCACCGACTAGCGGCAATAAAGAGCAGTTCTTC. Translating it yields CASSPPTSGNKEQFF.

In its sample, this clone was seen a few times. CDR3 in amino acids: CASGSHNEQFF. For the CDR3, the DNA is TGTGCCAGCGGGAGCCACAATGAGCAGTTCTTC. The genes are TRBV2 and TRBJ2-1; tentatively, D is TRBD2 (5 bases). CDR3 length equals 11 residues. CDR1 and CDR2 (germline): SNHLY, FYNNEI. The V and J ends lost 8 bases and 5 bases respectively, with 7 bases between them. The full variable domain, rest sourced from reference TRBV2 and TRBJ2-1, is EPEVTQTPSHQVTQMGQEVILRCVPISNHLYFYWYRQILGQKVEFLVSFYNNEISEKSEIFDDQFSVERPDGSNFTLKIRSTKLEDSAMYFCASGSHNEQFFGPGTRLTVL.

This chain joins TRBV25-1 and TRBJ1-2; 7 bases are a match to TRBD1. The CDR3 loop spans 13 amino acids. The J segment lost 6 bases and the V segment lost 10 bases, leaving 11 bases of the junction unmatched. Germline assignment: CDR1 MGHDK and CDR2 SYGVNS. In nucleotides, the CDR3 is TGTGCCACCAGGGACAGTGGGACGGATGGCTACACCTTC. The encoded protein is CATRDSGTDGYTF.